This TCR beta chain was sequenced for a study of shared clonotypes between healthy human individuals. Study-level information: The cohort comprised a couple of women and a few men. Their ages spanned 18 to 49 years.

CDR1 is WNHNN and CDR2 is SYGVQD in the germline V gene (reference sequence). Trimming cost V 3 bases and J 7 bases, with 10 bases left between them. This CDR3 spans 13 amino acids. The authors loaded roughly 200 ng DNA, 28,000 or so T cell genomes, into sorted-subset replicate PCRs. Clones were read by immunoSEQ multiplex PCR, and TCRdb kept only the in-frame ones, dropping some. Of about 2 million clones detected, roughly 94% appear once; the ten largest clones hold more than 0.1%. The investigators split CD4+ cells into a CD45RA+ naive subset and a CD45RA-negative memory subset. The clonotype was recovered from a man younger than 35 in good health. This chain joins TRBV10-1 and TRBJ2-1; D may be TRBD1 or TRBD2 (5 bases each). The sample consisted of naive CD4+ T cells sorted from blood. Sample subset: CD45RA+ positively selected. For the CDR3, the DNA is TGCGCCAGCAGTGAAGAGGGGCCAAATGAGCAGTTCTTC. Its translation is CASSEEGPNEQFF.